The sequence of this TCR beta chain was determined in a study of cytomegalovirus exposure and HLA in healthy donors. Study outcomes and limitations: There were some public TCRs occurring in many donors, but most TCR sequences were rare. That first-cohort TCR clusters tended to co-occur in the approximately 110 validation repertoires was found in a later analysis.

The CDR3 is 16 amino acids. Between the trimmed V and J ends, which lost 2 bases and 8 bases, there was a span of 18 bases. CDR1 MDHEN and CDR2 SYDVKM come from the germline V gene. Assay used: immunoSEQ multiplex PCR; TCRdb lists only in-frame clones, some missing. The table lists 150,000 to 200,000 clones, around four fifths of them singletons. Details on this clone: As yet, its antigen is unknown.

Sequencing was carried out using PBMCs. The genes are TRBV28 and TRBJ1-4; D gene ambiguous. The sequence derives from a man between 18 and 35 years old in good health and CMV-seropositive. The CDR3 here is CASSLNLASRGEKLFF. CDR3 in DNA: TGTGCCAGCAGTTTAAACCTGGCCTCCCGCGGGGAAAAACTGTTTTTT.